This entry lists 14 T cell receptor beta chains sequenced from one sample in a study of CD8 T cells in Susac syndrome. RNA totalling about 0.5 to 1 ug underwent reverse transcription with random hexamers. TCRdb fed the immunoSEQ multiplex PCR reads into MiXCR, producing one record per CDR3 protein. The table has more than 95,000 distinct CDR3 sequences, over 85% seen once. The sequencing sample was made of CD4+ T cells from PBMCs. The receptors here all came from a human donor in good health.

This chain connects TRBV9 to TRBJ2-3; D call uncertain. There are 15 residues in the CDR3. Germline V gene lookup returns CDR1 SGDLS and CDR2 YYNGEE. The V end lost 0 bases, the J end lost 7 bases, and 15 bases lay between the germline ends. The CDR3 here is CASSVGFNSPHTQYF. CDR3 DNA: TGTGCCAGCAGCGTAGGGTTCAACAGCCCCCATACGCAGTATTTT.

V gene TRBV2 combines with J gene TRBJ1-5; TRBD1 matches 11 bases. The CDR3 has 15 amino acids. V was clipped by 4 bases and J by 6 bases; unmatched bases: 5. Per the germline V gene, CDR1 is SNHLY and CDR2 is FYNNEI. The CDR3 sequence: CASSGTGGFGQPQHF. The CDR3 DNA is TGTGCCAGCAGTGGGACAGGGGGCTTCGGTCAGCCCCAGCATTTT.

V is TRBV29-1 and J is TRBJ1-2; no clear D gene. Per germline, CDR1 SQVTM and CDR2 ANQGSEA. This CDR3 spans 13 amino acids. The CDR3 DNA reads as TGCAGTGGAGTGGGCAGTATGTGGGATGGCTACACCTTC. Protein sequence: CSGVGSMWDGYTF.

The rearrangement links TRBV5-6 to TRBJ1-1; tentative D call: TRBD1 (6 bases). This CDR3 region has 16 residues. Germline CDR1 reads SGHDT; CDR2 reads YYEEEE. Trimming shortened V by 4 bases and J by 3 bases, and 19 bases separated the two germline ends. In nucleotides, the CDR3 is TGTGCCAGCAGCCCGCGGACATTGGGGGCCTACACTGAAGCTTTCTTT. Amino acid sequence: CASSPRTLGAYTEAFF.

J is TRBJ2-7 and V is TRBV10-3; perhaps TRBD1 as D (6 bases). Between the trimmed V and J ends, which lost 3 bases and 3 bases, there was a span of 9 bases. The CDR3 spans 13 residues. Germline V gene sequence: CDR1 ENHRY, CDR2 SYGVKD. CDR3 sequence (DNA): TGTGCCATCAGTGAAGTACAGGGCTACGAGCAGTACTTC. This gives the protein CAISEVQGYEQYF.

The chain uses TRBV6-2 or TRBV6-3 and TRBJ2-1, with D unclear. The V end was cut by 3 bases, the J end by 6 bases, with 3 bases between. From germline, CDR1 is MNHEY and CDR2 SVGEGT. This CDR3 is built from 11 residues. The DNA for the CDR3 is TGTGCCAGCAGTTATTTCAATGAGCAGTTCTTC. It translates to CASSYFNEQFF.

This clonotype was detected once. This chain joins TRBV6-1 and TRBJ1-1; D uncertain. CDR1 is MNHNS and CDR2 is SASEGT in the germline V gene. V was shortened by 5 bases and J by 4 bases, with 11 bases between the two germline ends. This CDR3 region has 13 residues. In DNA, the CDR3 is TGTGCCAGCAGTTCCGACGTGCCCACTGAAGCTTTCTTT. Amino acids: CASSSDVPTEAFF.

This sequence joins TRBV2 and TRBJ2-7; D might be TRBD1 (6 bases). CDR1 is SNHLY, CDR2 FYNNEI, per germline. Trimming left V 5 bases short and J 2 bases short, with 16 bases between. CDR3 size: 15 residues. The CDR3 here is CASSRLLTGPYEQYF. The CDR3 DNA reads TGTGCCAGCAGTCGACTTCTGACAGGACCCTACGAGCAGTACTTC.

Here the CDR3 DNA reads TGCAGCGTTGAAAGGCAGGGCTATGGCTACACCTTC. Translation gives CSVERQGYGYTF. The chain couples TRBV29-1 to TRBJ1-2; weak D call: TRBD1 (5 bases). Germline V gives CDR1 SQVTM, CDR2 ANQGSEA. CDR3 size: 12 residues. V lost 2 bases and J lost 4, with 8 bases in between. Full variable domain (rest looked up from reference TRBV29-1 and TRBJ1-2): SAVISQKPSRDICQRGTSLTIQCQVDSQVTMMFWYRQQPGQSLTLIATANQGSEATYESGFVIDKFPISRPNLTFSTLTVSNMSPEDSSIYLCSVERQGYGYTFGSGTRLTVV.

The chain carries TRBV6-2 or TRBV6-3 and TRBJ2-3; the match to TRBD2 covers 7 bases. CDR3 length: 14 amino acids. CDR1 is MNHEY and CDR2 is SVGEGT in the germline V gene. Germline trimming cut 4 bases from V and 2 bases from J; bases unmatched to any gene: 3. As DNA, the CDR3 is TGTGCCAGCAGTTGGAGCGGGAACACAGATACGCAGTATTTT. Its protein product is CASSWSGNTDTQYF.

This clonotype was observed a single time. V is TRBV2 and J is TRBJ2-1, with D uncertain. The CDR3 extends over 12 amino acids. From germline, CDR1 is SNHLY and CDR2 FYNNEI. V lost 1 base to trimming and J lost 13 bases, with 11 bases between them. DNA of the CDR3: TGTGCCAGCAGTGAAGGTCCGACCCCACAGTTCTTC. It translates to CASSEGPTPQFF.

The CDR3 sequence is CASSPGRYEQYF. CDR3 bases: TGTGCCAGCAGCCCCGGACGGTACGAGCAGTACTTC. The chain has TRBV5-6 and TRBJ2-7, with D hard to call. The CDR3 is 12 amino acids. Per the germline V gene, CDR1 is SGHDT and CDR2 is YYEEEE. The V end lost 4 bases, the J end lost 4 bases, and 9 bases lay between the germline ends.

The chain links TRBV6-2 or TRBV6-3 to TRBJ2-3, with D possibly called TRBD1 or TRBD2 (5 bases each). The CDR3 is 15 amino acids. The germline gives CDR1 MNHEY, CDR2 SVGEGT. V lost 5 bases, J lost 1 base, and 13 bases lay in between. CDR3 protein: CASSQVGTRTDTQYF. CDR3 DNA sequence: TGTGCCAGCAGTCAGGTGGGGACGCGCACAGATACGCAGTATTTT.

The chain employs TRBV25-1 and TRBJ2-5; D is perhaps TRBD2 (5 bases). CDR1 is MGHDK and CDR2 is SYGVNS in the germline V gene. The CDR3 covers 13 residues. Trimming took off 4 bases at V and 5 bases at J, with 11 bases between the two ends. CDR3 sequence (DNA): TGTGCCAGCAGTGGGCGAAGGAGGGAGACCCAGTACTTC. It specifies CASSGRRRETQYF.